These 7 T cell receptor beta chains share one sample of origin, sequenced in a study of blood T cell repertoires in COVID-19. Sequencing was performed with immunoSEQ multiplex PCR; in TCRdb, only in-frame clones are kept and a portion is missing. The sample shows about 150,000 clones, around 82% of them seen only once. The source material was peripheral blood. The source of these receptors is a man in his sixties with COVID-19, enrolled during active disease.

In DNA form, the CDR3 reads TGTGCCAGCAGCTTAGATGTGGGGGGGAGTTCGGATACGCAGTATTTT. This encodes CASSLDVGGSSDTQYF. The chain has TRBV7-6 and TRBJ2-3, with 7 nucleotides matching TRBD2. The V and J ends lost 1 base and 6 bases, in that order; junction bases with no gene match: 10. Germline CDR1 SGHVS, CDR2 FNYEAQ. CDR3 length equals 16 residues.

The rearrangement joins TRBV2 to TRBJ2-1; no definite D call. CDR1 and CDR2 from the germline V gene are SNHLY and FYNNEI. Trimming removed 6 bases from V and 9 bases from J, with 6 bases in between. The CDR3 sequence is 10 residues long. The CDR3 is CASSMSEQFF. In DNA form, the CDR3 reads TGTGCCAGCAGCATGAGTGAGCAGTTCTTC.

V and J are TRBV4-2 and TRBJ1-5; a possible D gene is TRBD1 (5 bases). This CDR3 is built from 16 residues. The V gene lost 0 bases and the J gene lost 4 bases, with 13 bases spanning the gap. The germline CDR1 and CDR2 sequences are LGHNA and YNFKEQ. CDR3 DNA sequence: TGTGCCAGCAGCCAAGATTTTCAGGGAGGGAATCAGCCCCAGCATTTT. Protein sequence: CASSQDFQGGNQPQHF.

CDR3 DNA: TGTGCCAGCAGCCCAAGACAGGGTTTCAACTATGGCTACACCTTC. It specifies CASSPRQGFNYGYTF. The chain links TRBV7-2 to TRBJ1-2, with 7 bases that match TRBD1. Trimming removed 5 bases from V and 2 bases from J; junction bases left unmatched: 8. CDR3 size: 15 residues. CDR1 and CDR2 from the germline V gene are SGHTA and FQGNSA.

V usage is TRBV24-1 and J usage is TRBJ2-3; D unresolved. Germline V gene sequence: CDR1 KGHDR, CDR2 SFDVKD. V dropped 2 bases and J dropped 4 bases, with 6 bases sitting between them. This CDR3 contains 13 residues. DNA for the CDR3: TGTGCCACCAGTGATTCCAACTCAGATACGCAGTATTTT. It yields the protein CATSDSNSDTQYF.

This clone has more than one count but fewer than ten. The chain combines TRBV9 with TRBJ1-3; TRBD1 agrees at 7 bases. CDR3 size: 16 residues. After removal of 3 bases from V and 2 bases from J, the junction contained 8 bases not matched to a gene. Per the germline V gene, CDR1 is SGDLS and CDR2 is YYNGEE. CDR3: CASSARGTETGNTIYF. CDR3 nucleotide sequence: TGTGCCAGCAGCGCTAGGGGGACAGAAACTGGAAACACCATATATTTT. Full variable domain (rest looked up from reference TRBV9 and TRBJ1-3): DSGVTQTPKHLITATGQRVTLRCSPRSGDLSVYWYQQSLDQGLQFLIQYYNGEERAKGNILERFSAQQFPDLHSELNLSSLELGDSALYFCASSARGTETGNTIYFGEGSWLTVV.

V usage is TRBV5-8 and J usage is TRBJ1-3; no clear D. CDR3 length: 15 residues. The germline V gene has CDR1 SGHTS and CDR2 YDEGEE. The V end lost 4 bases, the J end lost 1 base, and 12 bases lay between the germline ends. The CDR3, as DNA: TGTGCCAGCAGCCGAGGGTTTGGTTCTGGAAACACCATATATTTT. It is translated as CASSRGFGSGNTIYF.